Each of the 32 T cell receptor beta chains below was sequenced from the same sample in a study of T cell repertoires in cytomegalovirus infection. TCRdb re-called the reads with MiXCR, one entry per CDR3 protein. Of some 940,000 distinct CDR3 sequences listed, around 32% are singletons. Antigens of these TCRs are unknown. The sequences come from cultured CD8+ T cells from PBMCs, collected from culture after CMV antigen stimulation. The receptors shown here come from a human donor in good health (CMV status not recorded). Some clones in this sample may be carry-over from other donors' samples.

This clonotype was detected only a few times. The CDR3, as DNA: TGTGCCAGCAGTGAGATAGAGGGCACCACTTCTGGCTACACCTTC. As protein: CASSEIEGTTSGYTF. J is TRBJ1-2 and V is TRBV6-1; D ambiguous. The CDR3 has 15 residues. The germline CDR1 and CDR2 sequences are MNHNS and SASEGT. The V and J ends lost 3 bases and 7 bases respectively, with 18 bases between them.

This clonotype was observed a few times. This sequence joins TRBV7-8 and TRBJ2-3, with 11 bases matching TRBD2. Germline CDR1 and CDR2: SGHVS and FQNEAQ. The length of the CDR3 is 15 residues. The V and J ends lost 2 bases and 5 bases, in that order; junction bases with no gene match: 3. CDR3 coding DNA: TGTGCCAGCAGCTTACCTAGCGGGGGGTTAGATACGCAGTATTTT. This gives the protein CASSLPSGGLDTQYF.

Only a few counts were recorded for this clonotype. V usage is TRBV6-1 and J usage is TRBJ2-1, with TRBD2 matching over 13 bases. With 5 bases clipped from V and 4 bases from J, the junction kept 8 bases outside the gene matches. CDR3 length: 17 residues. CDR1 and CDR2 (germline): MNHNS, SASEGT. The CDR3 sequence: CASSTGTSGDPYNEQFF. CDR3 nucleotide sequence: TGTGCCAGCAGTACCGGGACTAGCGGGGACCCGTACAATGAGCAGTTCTTC.

The chain joins TRBV15 to TRBJ2-7; possibly TRBD2 for D (6 bases). The V and J ends lost 1 base and 3 bases respectively, with 10 bases between them. Germline CDR1 reads LNHNV; CDR2 reads YYDKDF (reference sequence). The CDR3 is 14 residues long. CDR3 sequence reads: CATSRASGDYEQYF. The CDR3, as DNA: TGTGCCACCAGCAGAGCTTCGGGGGACTACGAGCAGTACTTC.

This sequence joins TRBV5-5 and TRBJ2-7; D is uncertain. The CDR3 spans 14 residues. The germline V gene encodes CDR1 SGHKS and CDR2 YYEKEE (reference sequence). Trimming cost V 2 bases and J 2 bases, with 11 bases left between them. The CDR3 DNA follows: TGTGCCAGCAGCTTAGGGAAAGGAGCCTACGAGCAGTACGTC. It specifies CASSLGKGAYEQYV.

This clonotype was observed a handful of times. V is TRBV9 and J is TRBJ2-5; 8 bases agree with TRBD1. The CDR3 consists of 15 residues. J gave up 5 bases and V 4 bases, and 10 bases lay outside the gene matches. Germline V lookup: CDR1 SGDLS, CDR2 YYNGEE. The CDR3 DNA sequence: TGTGCCAGCAGCCCACCCGGACAGGGTGTGGAGACCCAGTACTTC. Amino acid sequence: CASSPPGQGVETQYF.

This chain connects TRBV28 to TRBJ2-1; no firm D call. Germline V CDR1 and CDR2: MDHEN, SYDVKM. The CDR3 spans 15 residues. V was cut by 3 bases and J by 5 bases, with 14 bases left in between. CDR3 sequence (DNA): TGTGCCAGCAGTTTGGAGCTAGATTCCAACAATGAGCAGTTCTTC. It yields the protein CASSLELDSNNEQFF.

The chain carries TRBV27 and TRBJ2-2, with 7 bases that match TRBD2. Germline-derived CDR1 and CDR2 are MNHEY and SMNVEV (reference sequence). Losses at the gene ends were 2 bases for V and 2 bases for J; bases not matched to a gene: 8. The CDR3 contains 17 residues. CDR3 sequence: CASSLTAGTTNTGELFF. The CDR3 nucleotides read TGTGCCAGCAGTTTAACAGCAGGGACTACTAACACCGGGGAGCTGTTTTTT.

A few counts support this clonotype. The chain couples TRBV6-1 to TRBJ2-1; possibly TRBD1 for D (7 bases). V gave up 5 bases and J gave up 7 bases, with 24 bases separating them. The CDR3 runs 17 residues. Germline V gene data show CDR1 as MNHNS and CDR2 as SASEGT. The CDR3 sequence is CASSYAAGGNLGNEQFF. The CDR3 coding sequence is TGTGCCAGCAGTTACGCGGCAGGGGGGAATTTGGGAAATGAGCAGTTCTTC.

This clonotype was counted at least ten times. The chain combines TRBV19 with TRBJ1-5; D gene uncertain. Trimming removed 3 bases from V and 1 base from J, with 7 bases in between. Germline-derived CDR1 and CDR2 are LNHDA and SQIVND (reference sequence). The CDR3 has 14 amino acids. The CDR3 nucleotides are TGTGCCAGTAGTATTCTAACGAGCAATCAGCCCCAGCATTTT. This gives the protein CASSILTSNQPQHF.

J is TRBJ1-1 and V is TRBV7-8; D gene ambiguous. The CDR3 is 15 amino acids. The germline gives CDR1 SGHVS, CDR2 FQNEAQ. The germline V and J ends were trimmed by 1 base and 5 bases, with 14 bases remaining between them. The DNA for the CDR3 is TGTGCCAGCAGCTTAGTCTCGGTCGCACGAACTGAAGCTTTCTTT. The encoded protein is CASSLVSVARTEAFF. Combining the CDR3 with reference TRBV7-8 and TRBJ1-1 gives the whole variable domain GAGVSQSPRYKVAKRGQDVALRCDPISGHVSLFWYQQALGQGPEFLTYFQNEAQLDKSGLPSDRFFAERPEGSVSTLKIQRTQQEDSAVYLCASSLVSVARTEAFFGQGTRLTVV.

The V call is TRBV20-1, the J call TRBJ1-1; D gene uncertain. This CDR3 contains 14 residues. CDR1 and CDR2 (germline): DFQATT, SNEGSKA (reference sequence). V was pared by 0 bases and J by 4 bases, with 12 bases between. CDR3 loop: CSARDLLEFTEAFF. The CDR3 coding sequence is TGCAGTGCTAGAGATCTCTTGGAATTCACTGAAGCTTTCTTT.

The chain has TRBV19 and TRBJ1-5; D is undetermined. The CDR3 sequence is 14 residues long. Between the trimmed V and J ends, which lost 6 bases and 4 bases, there was a span of 13 bases. Looked up from germline, CDR1 is LNHDA and CDR2 is SQIVND (reference sequence). DNA for the CDR3: TGTGCCAGTAGCTACAGCAGTAGGAATCAGCCCCAGCATTTT. Its protein is CASSYSSRNQPQHF.

The chain uses TRBV27 and TRBJ2-7, with TRBD1 as a possible D gene (6 bases). CDR1 and CDR2 from the germline V gene are MNHEY and SMNVEV (reference sequence). There are 14 residues in the CDR3. Trimming cost V 5 bases and J 2 bases, with 13 bases left between them. CDR3 region: CASSPYSGAYEQYV. The CDR3 coding sequence is TGTGCCAGCAGTCCTTATTCAGGGGCCTACGAGCAGTACGTC.

This clonotype was counted a few times. The chain has TRBV6-1 and TRBJ2-3; D gene ambiguous. Germline CDR1 and CDR2: MNHNS and SASEGT. The CDR3 is 11 residues long. V dropped 8 bases and J dropped 6 bases, with 9 bases sitting between them. The CDR3 DNA follows: TGTGCCAGCTGGGGTCCGGATACGCAGTATTTT. Its translation: CASWGPDTQYF.

The table lists this clonotype with a few counts. The chain combines TRBV27 with TRBJ2-3; 7 positions agree with TRBD1. The germline CDR1 and CDR2 sequences are MNHEY and SMNVEV (reference sequence). The CDR3 length is 15 residues. V was pared by 5 bases and J by 2 bases, with 7 bases of the junction left unmatched. CDR3 region: CASSQQGMFTDTQYF. The CDR3 DNA reads as TGTGCCAGCAGTCAACAGGGGATGTTCACAGATACGCAGTATTTT.

A single count supports this clonotype. The chain is built from TRBV19 and TRBJ2-1, with D possibly TRBD1 on 6 matching bases. The CDR3 extends over 14 amino acids. V was pared by 10 bases and J by 6 bases, with 19 bases between. CDR1 and CDR2 (germline): LNHDA, SQIVND (reference sequence). CDR3 residues: CATAGTPQGNEQFF. As DNA, the CDR3 is TGTGCCACGGCCGGGACACCTCAGGGCAATGAGCAGTTCTTC.

Many counts were recorded for this clonotype. The rearrangement joins TRBV7-9 to TRBJ2-7; perhaps TRBD2 as D (5 bases). V lost 6 bases, J lost 4 bases, and 13 bases lay in between. The V gene's germline CDR1 is SEHNR and CDR2 FQNEAQ (reference sequence). The CDR3 length is 13 residues. The CDR3 protein is CASSSVGYYEQYV. Written as DNA, the CDR3 is TGTGCCAGCAGTAGCGTCGGGTATTACGAGCAGTACGTC.

J is TRBJ2-1 and V is TRBV27; D gene uncertain. Trimming took 6 bases from V and 8 from J, leaving 14 bases between them. The CDR3 has 13 amino acids. Germline lookup yields CDR1 MNHEY and CDR2 SMNVEV (reference sequence). In DNA, the CDR3 is TGTGCCAGCAGCCTACAGACTTTCGATGAGCAGTTCTTC. It translates to CASSLQTFDEQFF.

The chain combines TRBV9 with TRBJ2-1, with a tentative D call TRBD2 (5 bases). Trimming left V 3 bases short and J 4 bases short, with 8 bases between. This CDR3 is built from 13 residues. CDR1 is SGDLS and CDR2 is YYNGEE in the germline V gene. The CDR3: CASSAGMYNEQFF. In DNA, the CDR3 is TGTGCCAGCAGCGCGGGGATGTACAATGAGCAGTTCTTC. The full variable domain, completed using reference TRBV9 and TRBJ2-1, is DSGVTQTPKHLITATGQRVTLRCSPRSGDLSVYWYQQSLDQGLQFLIQYYNGEERAKGNILERFSAQQFPDLHSELNLSSLELGDSALYFCASSAGMYNEQFFGPGTRLTVL.

V and J are TRBV7-9 and TRBJ1-2, with D unresolved. Trimming pared 0 bases from V and 8 bases from J, leaving 13 bases between. This CDR3 region has 14 residues. Germline CDR1 SEHNR, CDR2 FQNEAQ (reference sequence). The CDR3 region is CASSLALGVGGYTF. The CDR3 region has the DNA TGTGCCAGCAGCTTAGCGCTCGGGGTCGGGGGCTACACCTTC.

This clonotype was picked up a small number of times. The J gene is TRBJ2-7, the V gene TRBV7-9, with TRBD1 matching 7 bases. With 2 bases clipped from V and 6 bases from J, the junction kept 1 base outside the gene matches. CDR1 is SEHNR and CDR2 is FQNEAQ in the germline V gene (reference sequence). The CDR3 totals 12 residues. CDR3 DNA: TGTGCCAGCAGCTTACGACAGGGCGAGCAGTACTTC. As protein: CASSLRQGEQYF.

The chain carries TRBV29-1 and TRBJ2-2, with a tentative D call TRBD1 (5 bases). The V gene's germline CDR1 is SQVTM and CDR2 ANQGSEA. The V and J ends lost 4 bases and 0 bases respectively, with 9 bases between them. The CDR3 totals 14 residues. The CDR3 spells CSVVATANTGELFF. CDR3 sequence (DNA): TGCAGCGTTGTTGCGACAGCGAACACCGGGGAGCTGTTTTTT.

The rearrangement joins TRBV6-1 to TRBJ1-1; D might be TRBD1 (6 bases). CDR1 MNHNS and CDR2 SASEGT come from the germline V gene. The CDR3 extends over 13 amino acids. Trimming took 6 bases from V and 3 from J, leaving 11 bases between them. CDR3 sequence: CASSSNRDTEAFF. CDR3 nucleotides: TGTGCCAGCAGCTCTAACAGGGACACTGAAGCTTTCTTT.

In the case of this clonotype: An end of the junction does not agree with germline; a read error may underlie this. The chain couples TRBV4-1 to TRBJ1-1, with TRBD1 as a possible D gene (5 bases). CDR3 length equals 14 residues. The germline V gene has CDR1 MGHRA and CDR2 YSYEKL. The CDR3 here is CASSQVGAYTESFF. The CDR3 DNA follows: TGCGCCAGCAGCCAAGTAGGGGCTTACACTGAATCTTTCTTT.

This chain uses TRBV19 with TRBJ1-5, with 7 positions matching TRBD1. After removal of 7 bases from V and 4 bases from J, the junction contained 4 bases not matched to a gene. This CDR3 is 13 amino acids long. Per the germline V gene, CDR1 is LNHDA and CDR2 is SQIVND (reference sequence). The CDR3 coding sequence is TGTGCCAGTAACAGGGGCCCGAATCAGCCCCAGCATTTT. It specifies CASNRGPNQPQHF.

The J gene is TRBJ2-1, the V gene TRBV12-5; D might be TRBD1 or TRBD2, each matching 5 bases. The CDR3 is 15 residues long. Trimming removed 2 bases at V and 8 bases at J, with 16 bases between. Germline CDR1 LGHNT, CDR2 FRNRAP. This chain's CDR3 is CASGLIRGRQDEQFF. DNA of the CDR3: TGTGCTAGTGGTTTGATCCGGGGCCGCCAGGATGAGCAGTTCTTC.

The V and J genes are TRBV6-1 and TRBJ2-7, with D uncertain. With 6 bases removed from V and 5 bases from J, the gap between germline ends came to 17 bases. Per germline, CDR1 MNHNS and CDR2 SASEGT. CDR3 size: 14 residues. CDR3 amino acids: CASSLQSGYNEQYV. As DNA, the CDR3 is TGTGCCAGCAGCCTGCAATCCGGGTACAACGAGCAGTACGTC.

This clonotype was seen a handful of times. The V gene is TRBV5-4, the J gene TRBJ2-5; 12 bases match TRBD1. Germline assignment: CDR1 SGHNT and CDR2 YYREEE (reference sequence). Trimming at V came to 0 bases and at J to 5 bases, leaving 5 bases not matched to a gene. The CDR3 extends over 16 amino acids. Written as DNA, the CDR3 is TGTGCCAGCAGCTTGGATGGGACAGGGGGCGGGGAGACCCAGTACTTC. Its translation is CASSLDGTGGGETQYF.

J is TRBJ1-2 and V is TRBV7-8; 10 bases map to TRBD1. The length of the CDR3 is 16 residues. The J segment lost 3 bases and the V segment lost 1 base, leaving 5 bases of the junction unmatched. Germline values: CDR1 SGHVS, CDR2 FQNEAQ. The CDR3 nucleotides are TGTGCCAGCAGCTTAGAGGAGGACAGGGGGGACTATGGCTACACCTTC. It codes for CASSLEEDRGDYGYTF. Using reference TRBV7-8 and TRBJ1-2 for the parts outside the CDR3, the full variable domain is GAGVSQSPRYKVAKRGQDVALRCDPISGHVSLFWYQQALGQGPEFLTYFQNEAQLDKSGLPSDRFFAERPEGSVSTLKIQRTQQEDSAVYLCASSLEEDRGDYGYTFGSGTRLTVV.

This sequence joins TRBV12-3 or TRBV12-4 and TRBJ2-7; possible D gene TRBD1, 7 bases. Trimming shortened V by 3 bases and J by 3 bases, and 12 bases separated the two germline ends. This CDR3 is 14 amino acids long. CDR3 DNA: TGTGCCAGCAGTTTTAACAGGGGAGGCTACGAGCAGTACTTC. This gives the protein CASSFNRGGYEQYF.

The table lists this clonotype with a few counts. The chain has TRBV19 and TRBJ2-1; 10 bases match TRBD2. Looked up from germline, CDR1 is LNHDA and CDR2 is SQIVND (reference sequence). Trimming took 3 bases from V and 2 from J; bases not matched to a gene: 1. The length of the CDR3 is 15 residues. The CDR3 DNA reads as TGTGCCAGTAGTATCACTAGCGGGACCTACAATGAGCAGTTCTTC. Protein: CASSITSGTYNEQFF.